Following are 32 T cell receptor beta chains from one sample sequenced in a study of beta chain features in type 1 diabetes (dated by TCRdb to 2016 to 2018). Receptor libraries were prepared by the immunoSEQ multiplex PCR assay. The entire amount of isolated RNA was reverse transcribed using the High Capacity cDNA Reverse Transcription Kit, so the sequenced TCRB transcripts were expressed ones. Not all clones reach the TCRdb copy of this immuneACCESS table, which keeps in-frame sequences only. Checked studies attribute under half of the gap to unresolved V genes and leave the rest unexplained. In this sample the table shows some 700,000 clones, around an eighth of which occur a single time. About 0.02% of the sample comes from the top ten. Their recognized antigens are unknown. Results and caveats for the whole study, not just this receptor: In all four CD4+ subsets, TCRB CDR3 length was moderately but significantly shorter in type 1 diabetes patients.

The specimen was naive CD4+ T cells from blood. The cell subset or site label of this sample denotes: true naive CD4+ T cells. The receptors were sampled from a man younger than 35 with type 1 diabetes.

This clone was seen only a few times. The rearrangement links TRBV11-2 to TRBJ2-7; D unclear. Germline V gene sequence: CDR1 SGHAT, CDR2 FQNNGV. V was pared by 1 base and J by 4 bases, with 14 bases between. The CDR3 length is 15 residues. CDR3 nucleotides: TGTGCCAGCAGCTTAGTGCTCGAGACCCTTTACGAGCAGTACTTC. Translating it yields CASSLVLETLYEQYF.

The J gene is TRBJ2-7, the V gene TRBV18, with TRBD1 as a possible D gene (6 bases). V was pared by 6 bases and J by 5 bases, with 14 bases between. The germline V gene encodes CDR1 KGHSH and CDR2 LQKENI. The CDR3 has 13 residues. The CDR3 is CASSRTDRNEQYF. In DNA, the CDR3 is TGTGCCAGCTCTCGAACGGACAGAAACGAGCAGTACTTC.

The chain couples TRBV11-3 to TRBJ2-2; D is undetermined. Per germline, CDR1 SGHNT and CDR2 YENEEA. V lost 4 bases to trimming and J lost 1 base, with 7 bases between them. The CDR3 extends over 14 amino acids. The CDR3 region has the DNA TGTGCCAGCAGCTCTCTGGGGAACACCGGGGAGCTGTTTTTT. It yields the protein CASSSLGNTGELFF.

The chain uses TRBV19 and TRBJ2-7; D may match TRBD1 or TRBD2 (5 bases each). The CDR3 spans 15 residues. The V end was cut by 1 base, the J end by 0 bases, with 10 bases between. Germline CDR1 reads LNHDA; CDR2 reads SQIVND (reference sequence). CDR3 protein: CASSIGDVLSYEQYF. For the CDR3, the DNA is TGTGCCAGTAGTATAGGGGACGTCCTCTCCTACGAGCAGTACTTC.

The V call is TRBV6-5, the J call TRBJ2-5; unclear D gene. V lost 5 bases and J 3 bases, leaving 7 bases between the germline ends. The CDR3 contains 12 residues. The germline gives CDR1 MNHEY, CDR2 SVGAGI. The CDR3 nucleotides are TGTGCCAGCAGTGCCCCGAAAGAGACCCAGTACTTC. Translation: CASSAPKETQYF.

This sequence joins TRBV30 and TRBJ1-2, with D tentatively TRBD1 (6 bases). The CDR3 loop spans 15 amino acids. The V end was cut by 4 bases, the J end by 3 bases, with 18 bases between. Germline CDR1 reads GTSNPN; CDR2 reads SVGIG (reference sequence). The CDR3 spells CAWTYGAGAHYGYTF. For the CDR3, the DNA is TGTGCCTGGACGTACGGGGCAGGGGCTCACTATGGCTACACCTTC.

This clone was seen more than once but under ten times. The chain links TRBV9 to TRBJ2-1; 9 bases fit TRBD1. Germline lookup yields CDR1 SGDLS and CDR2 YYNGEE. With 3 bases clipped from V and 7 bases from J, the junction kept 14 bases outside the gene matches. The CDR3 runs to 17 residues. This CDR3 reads CASSEGLGQGLGNEQFF. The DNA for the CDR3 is TGTGCCAGCAGCGAAGGGCTGGGACAGGGTTTGGGGAATGAGCAGTTCTTC.

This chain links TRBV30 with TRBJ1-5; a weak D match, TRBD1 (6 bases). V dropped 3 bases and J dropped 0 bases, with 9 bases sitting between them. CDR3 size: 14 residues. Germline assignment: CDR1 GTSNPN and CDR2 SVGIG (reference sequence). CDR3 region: CAWRGGPSNQPQHF. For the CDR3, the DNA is TGTGCCTGGAGAGGGGGGCCTAGCAATCAGCCCCAGCATTTT. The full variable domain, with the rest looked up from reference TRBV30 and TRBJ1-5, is SQTIHQWPATLVQPVGSPLSLECTVEGTSNPNLYWYRQAAGRGLQLLFYSVGIGQISSEVPQNLSASRPQDRQFILSSKKLLLSDSGFYLCAWRGGPSNQPQHFGDGTRLSIL.

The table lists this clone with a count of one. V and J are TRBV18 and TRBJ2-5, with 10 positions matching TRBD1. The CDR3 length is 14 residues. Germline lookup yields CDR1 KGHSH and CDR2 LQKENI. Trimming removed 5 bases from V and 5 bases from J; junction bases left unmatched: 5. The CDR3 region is CASSDGTGEETQYF. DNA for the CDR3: TGTGCCAGCTCAGACGGGACAGGGGAGGAGACCCAGTACTTC.

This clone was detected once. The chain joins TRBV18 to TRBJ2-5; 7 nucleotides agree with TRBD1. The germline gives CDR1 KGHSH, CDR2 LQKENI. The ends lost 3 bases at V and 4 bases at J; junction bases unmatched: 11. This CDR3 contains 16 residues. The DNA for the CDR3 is TGTGCCAGCTCACCGACACAGGGGACCTGGGGAGAGACCCAGTACTTC. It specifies CASSPTQGTWGETQYF.

The CDR3: CAISPSSGGPYEQYF. CDR3 DNA: TGTGCCATCAGCCCTAGTAGCGGGGGACCCTACGAGCAGTACTTC. The chain links TRBV10-3 to TRBJ2-7, with 9 bases that match TRBD2. The CDR3 runs 15 residues. V shed 6 bases, J shed 2 bases, and the junction held 8 bases outside the gene matches. Looked up from germline, CDR1 is ENHRY and CDR2 is SYGVKD.

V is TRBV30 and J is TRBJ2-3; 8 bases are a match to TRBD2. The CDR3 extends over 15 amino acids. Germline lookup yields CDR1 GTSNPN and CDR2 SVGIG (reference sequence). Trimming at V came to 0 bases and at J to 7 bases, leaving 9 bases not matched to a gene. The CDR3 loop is CAWSVRSGGGNTQYF. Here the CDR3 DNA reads TGTGCCTGGAGTGTACGAAGCGGGGGTGGAAATACGCAGTATTTT.

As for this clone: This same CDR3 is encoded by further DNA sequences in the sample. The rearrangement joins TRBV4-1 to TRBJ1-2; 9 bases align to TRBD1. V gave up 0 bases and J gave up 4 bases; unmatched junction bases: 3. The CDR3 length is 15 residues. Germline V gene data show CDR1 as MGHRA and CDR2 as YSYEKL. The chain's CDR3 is CASSQDPTGGYGYTF. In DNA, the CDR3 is TGCGCCAGCAGCCAAGATCCGACAGGGGGCTATGGCTACACCTTC.

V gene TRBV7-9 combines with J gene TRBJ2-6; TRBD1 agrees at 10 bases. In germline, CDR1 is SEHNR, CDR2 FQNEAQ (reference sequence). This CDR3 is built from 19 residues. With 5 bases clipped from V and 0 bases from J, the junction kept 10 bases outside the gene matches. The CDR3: CASSQPDRGLISGANVLTF. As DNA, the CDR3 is TGTGCCAGCAGCCAACCAGACAGGGGGCTTATCTCTGGGGCCAACGTCCTGACTTTC.

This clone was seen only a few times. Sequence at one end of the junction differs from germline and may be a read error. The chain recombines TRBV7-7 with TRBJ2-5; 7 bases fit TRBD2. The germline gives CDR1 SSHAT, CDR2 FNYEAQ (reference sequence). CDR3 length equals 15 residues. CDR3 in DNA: TGTGCTAGCAGCTCCTCCCCGGGGAGGGAAGAGACCCAGTACTTC. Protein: CASSSSPGREETQYF.

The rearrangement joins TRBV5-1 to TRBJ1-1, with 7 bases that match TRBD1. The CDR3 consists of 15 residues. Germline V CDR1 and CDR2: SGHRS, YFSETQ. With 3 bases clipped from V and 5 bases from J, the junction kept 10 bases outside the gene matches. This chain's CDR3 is CASSSSGTDNTEAFF. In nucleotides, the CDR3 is TGCGCCAGCAGCTCATCCGGGACAGATAATACTGAAGCTTTCTTT.

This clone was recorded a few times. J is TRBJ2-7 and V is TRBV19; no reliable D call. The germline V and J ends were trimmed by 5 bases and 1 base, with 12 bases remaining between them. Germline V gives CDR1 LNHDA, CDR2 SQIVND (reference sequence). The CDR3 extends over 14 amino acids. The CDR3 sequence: CASSGRSSSYEQYF. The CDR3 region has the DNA TGTGCCAGTAGTGGCCGGTCATCGTCCTACGAGCAGTACTTC.

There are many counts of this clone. The CDR3 DNA reads TGTGCTAGTGGGGCAATTGGCGAAAAACTGTTTTTT. Translating gives CASGAIGEKLFF. The chain employs TRBV12-5 and TRBJ1-4; D is uncertain. Germline V gene lookup returns CDR1 LGHNT and CDR2 FRNRAP. The CDR3 sequence is 12 residues long. The V gene lost 6 bases and the J gene lost 8 bases, with 10 bases spanning the gap.

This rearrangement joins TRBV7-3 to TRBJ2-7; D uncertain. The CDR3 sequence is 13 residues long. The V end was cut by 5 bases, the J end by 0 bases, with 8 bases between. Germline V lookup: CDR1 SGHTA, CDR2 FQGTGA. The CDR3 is CASSLGPSYEQYF. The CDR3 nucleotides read TGTGCCAGCAGCCTCGGGCCCTCCTACGAGCAGTACTTC.

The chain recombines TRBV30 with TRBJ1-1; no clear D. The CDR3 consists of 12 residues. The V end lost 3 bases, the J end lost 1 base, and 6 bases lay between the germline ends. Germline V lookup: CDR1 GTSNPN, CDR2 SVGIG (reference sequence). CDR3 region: CAWSRWNTEAFF. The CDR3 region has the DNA TGTGCCTGGAGCCGATGGAACACTGAAGCTTTCTTT.

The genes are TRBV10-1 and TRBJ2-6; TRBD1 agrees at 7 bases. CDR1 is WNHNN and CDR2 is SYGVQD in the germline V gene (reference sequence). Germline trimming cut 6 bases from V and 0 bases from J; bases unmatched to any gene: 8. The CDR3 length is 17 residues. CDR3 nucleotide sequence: TGCGCCAGCAGCGGACAGGAAACCCGCTCTGGGGCCAACGTCCTGACTTTC. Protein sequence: CASSGQETRSGANVLTF.

CDR3 nucleotides: TGTGGGTCCGACTCGGGGTCCTACGAGCAGTACTTC. This gives the protein CGSDSGSYEQYF. This chain connects TRBV30 to TRBJ2-7; possible D gene TRBD2, 5 bases. Per the germline V gene, CDR1 is GTSNPN and CDR2 is SVGIG (reference sequence). CDR3 length: 12 residues.

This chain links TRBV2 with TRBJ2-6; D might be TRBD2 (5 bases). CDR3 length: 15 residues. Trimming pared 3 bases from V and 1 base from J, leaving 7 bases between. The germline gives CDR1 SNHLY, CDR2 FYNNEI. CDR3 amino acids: CASSDEGSGANVLTF. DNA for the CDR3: TGTGCCAGCAGTGATGAGGGTTCTGGGGCCAACGTCCTGACTTTC.

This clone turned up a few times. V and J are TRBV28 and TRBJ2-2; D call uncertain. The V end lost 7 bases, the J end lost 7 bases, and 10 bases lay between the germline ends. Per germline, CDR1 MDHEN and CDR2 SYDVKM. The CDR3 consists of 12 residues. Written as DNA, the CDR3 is TGTGCCAGCAATGAGCGTAGCGGGGAGCTGTTTTTT. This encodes CASNERSGELFF.

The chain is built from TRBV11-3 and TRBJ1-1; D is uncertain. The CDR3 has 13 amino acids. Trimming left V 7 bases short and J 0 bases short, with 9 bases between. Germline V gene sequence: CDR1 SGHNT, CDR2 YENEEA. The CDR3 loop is CASIISLNTEAFF. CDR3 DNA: TGTGCCAGCATCATTAGTTTGAACACTGAAGCTTTCTTT. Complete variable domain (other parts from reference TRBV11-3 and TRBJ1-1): EAGVVQSPRYKIIEKKQPVAFWCNPISGHNTLYWYLQNLGQGPELLIRYENEEAVDDSQLPKDRFSAERLKGVDSTLKIQPAELGDSAVYLCASIISLNTEAFFGQGTRLTVV.

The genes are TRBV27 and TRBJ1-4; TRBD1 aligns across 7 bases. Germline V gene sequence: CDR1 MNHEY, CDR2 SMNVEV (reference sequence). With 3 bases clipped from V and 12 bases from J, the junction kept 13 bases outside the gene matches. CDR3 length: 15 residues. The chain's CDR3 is CASSFGGQDFDELFF. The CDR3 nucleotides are TGTGCCAGCAGTTTCGGCGGACAGGATTTTGATGAACTGTTTTTT.

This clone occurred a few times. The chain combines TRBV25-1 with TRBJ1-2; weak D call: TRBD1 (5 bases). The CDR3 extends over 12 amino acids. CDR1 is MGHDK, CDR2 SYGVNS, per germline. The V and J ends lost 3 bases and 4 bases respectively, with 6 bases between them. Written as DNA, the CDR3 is TGTGCCAGCAGTGAGGGGGTCTATGGCTACACCTTC. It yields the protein CASSEGVYGYTF.

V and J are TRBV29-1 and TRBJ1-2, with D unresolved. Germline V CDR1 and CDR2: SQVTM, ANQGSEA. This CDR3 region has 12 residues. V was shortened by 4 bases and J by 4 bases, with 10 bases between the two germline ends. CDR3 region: CSVATVSYGYTF. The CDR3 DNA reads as TGCAGCGTTGCGACCGTCAGCTATGGCTACACCTTC. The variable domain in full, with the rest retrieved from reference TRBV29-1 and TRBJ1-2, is SAVISQKPSRDICQRGTSLTIQCQVDSQVTMMFWYRQQPGQSLTLIATANQGSEATYESGFVIDKFPISRPNLTFSTLTVSNMSPEDSSIYLCSVATVSYGYTFGSGTRLTVV.

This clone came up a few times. The CDR3: CASSQEGTGYGYTF. DNA of the CDR3: TGTGCCAGCAGCCAAGAGGGGACGGGCTATGGCTACACCTTC. The genes are TRBV14 and TRBJ1-2, with a tentative D call TRBD1 (5 bases). The V end lost 0 bases, the J end lost 4 bases, and 9 bases lay between the germline ends. CDR3 length: 14 residues. The germline V gene encodes CDR1 SGHDN and CDR2 FVKESK.

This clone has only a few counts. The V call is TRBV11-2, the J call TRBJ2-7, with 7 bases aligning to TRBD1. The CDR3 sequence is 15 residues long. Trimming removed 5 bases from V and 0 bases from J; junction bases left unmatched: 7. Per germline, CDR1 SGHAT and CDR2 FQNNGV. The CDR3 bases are TGTGCCAGCAGCATGGACAGGATAAGCTCCTACGAGCAGTACTTC. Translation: CASSMDRISSYEQYF.

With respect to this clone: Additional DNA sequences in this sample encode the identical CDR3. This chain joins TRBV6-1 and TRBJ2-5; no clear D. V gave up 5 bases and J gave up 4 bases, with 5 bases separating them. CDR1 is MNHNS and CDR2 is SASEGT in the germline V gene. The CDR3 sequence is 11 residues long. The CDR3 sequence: CASSYVETQYF. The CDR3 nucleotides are TGTGCCAGCAGTTACGTAGAGACCCAGTACTTC.

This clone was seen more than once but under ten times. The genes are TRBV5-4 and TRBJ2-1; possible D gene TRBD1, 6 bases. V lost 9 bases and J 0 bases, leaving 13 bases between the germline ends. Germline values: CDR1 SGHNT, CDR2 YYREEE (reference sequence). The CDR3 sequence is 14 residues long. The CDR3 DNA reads TGTGCCACCTCAGGACAGAGCTCCTACAATGAGCAGTTCTTC. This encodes CATSGQSSYNEQFF.